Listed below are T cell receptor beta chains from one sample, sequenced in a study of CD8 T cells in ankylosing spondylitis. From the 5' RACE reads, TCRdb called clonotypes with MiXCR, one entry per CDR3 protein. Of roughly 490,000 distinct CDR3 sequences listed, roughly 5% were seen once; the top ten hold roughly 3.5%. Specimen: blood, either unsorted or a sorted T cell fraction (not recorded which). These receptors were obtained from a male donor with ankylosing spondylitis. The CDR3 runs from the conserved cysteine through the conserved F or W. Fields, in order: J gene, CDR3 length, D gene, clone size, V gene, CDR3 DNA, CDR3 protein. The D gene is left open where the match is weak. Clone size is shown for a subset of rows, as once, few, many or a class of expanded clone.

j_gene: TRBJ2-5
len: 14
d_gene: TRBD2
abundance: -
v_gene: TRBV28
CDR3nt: TGTGCCAGCAGTTTCGCGGGAGGGCAGGAGACCCAGTACTTC
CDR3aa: CASSFAGGQETQYF

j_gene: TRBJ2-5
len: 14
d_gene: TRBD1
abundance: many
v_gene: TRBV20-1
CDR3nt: TGCAGTGCTAGAATCCGACAGGGGCGAGAGACCCAGTACTTC
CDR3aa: CSARIRQGRETQYF

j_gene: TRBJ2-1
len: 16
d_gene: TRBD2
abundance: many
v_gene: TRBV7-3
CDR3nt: TGTGCCAGCAGCTTGCGCGGGACTAGCGGACACAATGAGCAGTTCTTC
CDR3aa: CASSLRGTSGHNEQFF

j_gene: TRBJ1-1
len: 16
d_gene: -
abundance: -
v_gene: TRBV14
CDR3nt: TGTGCCAGCAGCCAAGAAGGGGCAGAAGCCCGAGGTGAAGCTTTCTTT
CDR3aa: CASSQEGAEARGEAFF

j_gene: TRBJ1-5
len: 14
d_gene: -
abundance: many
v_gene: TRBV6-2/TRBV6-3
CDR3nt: TGTGCCAGCAGGGCACCAAATAGCAATCAGCCCCAGCATTTT
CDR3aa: CASRAPNSNQPQHF

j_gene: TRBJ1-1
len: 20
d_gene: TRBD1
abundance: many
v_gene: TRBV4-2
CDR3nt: TGTGCCAGCAGCCAATACACCGGGACAGGGACTTTTTCGATGAACACTGAAGCTTTCTTT
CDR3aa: CASSQYTGTGTFSMNTEAFF

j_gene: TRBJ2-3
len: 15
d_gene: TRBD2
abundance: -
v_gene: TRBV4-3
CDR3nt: TGCGCCAGCAGCCGAGGCGGGGGGAGCACAGATACGCAGTATTTT
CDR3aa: CASSRGGGSTDTQYF

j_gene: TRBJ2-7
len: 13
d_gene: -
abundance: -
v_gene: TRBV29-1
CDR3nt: TGCAGCGTAGACGGGACGGGCACCTACGAGCAGTACTTC
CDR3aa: CSVDGTGTYEQYF

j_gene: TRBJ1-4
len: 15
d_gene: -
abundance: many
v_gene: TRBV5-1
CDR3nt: TGCGCCAGCAGCCTCCAGGGTCGGTCGGATGAAAAACTGTTTTTT
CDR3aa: CASSLQGRSDEKLFF

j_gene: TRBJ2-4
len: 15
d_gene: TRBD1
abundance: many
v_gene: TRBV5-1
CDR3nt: TGCGCCAGCAGCCCGGGACAGGTCCCCAAAAACATTCAGTACTTC
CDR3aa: CASSPGQVPKNIQYF

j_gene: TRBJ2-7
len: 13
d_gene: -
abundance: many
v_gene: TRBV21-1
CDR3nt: TGTGCCAGCAGCTTCCCGGGACCCTACGAGCAGTACTTC
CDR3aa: CASSFPGPYEQYF

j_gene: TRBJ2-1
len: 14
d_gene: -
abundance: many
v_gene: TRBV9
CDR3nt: TGTGCCAGCAGCGTAGTCGGCGGAGACGGGTTGCAGTTCTTC
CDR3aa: CASSVVGGDGLQFF

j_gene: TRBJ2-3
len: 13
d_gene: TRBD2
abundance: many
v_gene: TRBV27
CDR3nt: TGTGCCAGCAGTTTCCCCCCGGGACTAGCATTGTATTTT
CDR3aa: CASSFPPGLALYF

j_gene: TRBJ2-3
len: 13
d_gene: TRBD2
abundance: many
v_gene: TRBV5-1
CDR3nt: TGCGCCAGCAGCTTGGCCCCGGGACTAGTTAAGTATTTT
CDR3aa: CASSLAPGLVKYF

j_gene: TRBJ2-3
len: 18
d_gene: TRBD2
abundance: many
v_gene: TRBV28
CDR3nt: TGTGCCAGCAGTTGGGCCCTTACTAGCGGGAGGGATACAGATACGCAGTATTTT
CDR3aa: CASSWALTSGRDTDTQYF

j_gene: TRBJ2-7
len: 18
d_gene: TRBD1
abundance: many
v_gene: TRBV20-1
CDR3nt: TGCAGTGCTAGGTCACCGGGACAGGCGGGCGGGACTCCCTACGAGCAGTACTTC
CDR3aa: CSARSPGQAGGTPYEQYF

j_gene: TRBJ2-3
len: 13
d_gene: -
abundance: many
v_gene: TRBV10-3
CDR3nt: TGTGCCACGATGACCCTTGGGATAGATACGCAGTATTTT
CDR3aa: CATMTLGIDTQYF

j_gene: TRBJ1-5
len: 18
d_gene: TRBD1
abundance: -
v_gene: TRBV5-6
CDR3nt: TGTGCCAGCAGCTTGGGACTCAGGGGGCAGTTTAGCAATCAGCCCCAGCATTTT
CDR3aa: CASSLGLRGQFSNQPQHF

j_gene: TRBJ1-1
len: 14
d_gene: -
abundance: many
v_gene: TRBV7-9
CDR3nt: TGTGCCAGCAGAAAAGGTCGCCTGAACACTGAAGCTTTCTTT
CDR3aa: CASRKGRLNTEAFF

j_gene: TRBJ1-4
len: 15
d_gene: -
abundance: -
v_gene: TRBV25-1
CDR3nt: TGTGCCAGCAGTGACCACACAGGGCCTGGGGGAAAACTGTTTTTT
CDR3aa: CASSDHTGPGGKLFF

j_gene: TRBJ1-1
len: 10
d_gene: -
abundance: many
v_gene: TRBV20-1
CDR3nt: TGCAGTGCTAGACACACTGAAGCTTTCTTT
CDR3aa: CSARHTEAFF

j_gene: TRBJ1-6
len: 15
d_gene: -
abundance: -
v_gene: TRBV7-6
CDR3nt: TGTGCCAGCAGCTTAGCTGCAGAGAATAATTCACCCCTCCACTTT
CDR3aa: CASSLAAENNSPLHF

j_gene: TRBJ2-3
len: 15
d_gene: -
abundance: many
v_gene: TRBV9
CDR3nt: TGTGCCAGCAGCGTCCGGGGCGGTGGCACAGATACGCAGTATTTT
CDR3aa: CASSVRGGGTDTQYF

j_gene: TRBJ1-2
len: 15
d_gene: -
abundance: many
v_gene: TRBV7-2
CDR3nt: TGTGCCAGCAGCGCCGACAGTAGGGCAGGCTATGGCTACACCTTC
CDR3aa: CASSADSRAGYGYTF

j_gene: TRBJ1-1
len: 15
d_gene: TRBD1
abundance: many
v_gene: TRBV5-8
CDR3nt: TGTGCCAGCAGCCCTGGACAGGCCGGTGGCACTGAAGCTTTCTTT
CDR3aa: CASSPGQAGGTEAFF

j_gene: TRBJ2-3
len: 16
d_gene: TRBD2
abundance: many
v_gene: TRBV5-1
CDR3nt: TGCGCCAGCAGGGCCACTAGCGGGGCGCGGGGAGATACGCAGTATTTT
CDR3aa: CASRATSGARGDTQYF

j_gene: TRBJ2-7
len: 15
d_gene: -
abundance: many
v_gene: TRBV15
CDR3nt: TGTGCCACCAGCGCTGCGGACAGACTCTCCTACGAGCAGTACTTC
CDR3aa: CATSAADRLSYEQYF

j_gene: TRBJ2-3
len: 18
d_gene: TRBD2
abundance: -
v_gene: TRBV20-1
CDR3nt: TGCAGTGCTAGAACCGGGACTAGCGGGGCCTCTAGCACAGATACGCAGTATTTT
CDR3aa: CSARTGTSGASSTDTQYF

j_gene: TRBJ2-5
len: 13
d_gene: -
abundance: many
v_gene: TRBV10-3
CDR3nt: TGTGCCACCTCCTCTACTCGGGAGGAGACCCAGTACTTC
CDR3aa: CATSSTREETQYF

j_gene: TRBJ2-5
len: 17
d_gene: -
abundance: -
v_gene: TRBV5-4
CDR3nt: TGTGCCAGCAGCTTGGGTCTCCTCTGGGCGGACCAAGAGACCCAGTACTTC
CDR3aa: CASSLGLLWADQETQYF

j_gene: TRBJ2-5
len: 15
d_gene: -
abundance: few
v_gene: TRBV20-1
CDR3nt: TGCAGTGCTAGGGGGTTAGGGGATATAGAAGAGACCCAGTACTTC
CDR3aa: CSARGLGDIEETQYF

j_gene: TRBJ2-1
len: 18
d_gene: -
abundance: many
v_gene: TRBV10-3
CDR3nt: TGTGCCATCAGTGAGTCGTTATCGGGCAGGGCTGCCTACAATGAGCAGTTCTTC
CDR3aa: CAISESLSGRAAYNEQFF